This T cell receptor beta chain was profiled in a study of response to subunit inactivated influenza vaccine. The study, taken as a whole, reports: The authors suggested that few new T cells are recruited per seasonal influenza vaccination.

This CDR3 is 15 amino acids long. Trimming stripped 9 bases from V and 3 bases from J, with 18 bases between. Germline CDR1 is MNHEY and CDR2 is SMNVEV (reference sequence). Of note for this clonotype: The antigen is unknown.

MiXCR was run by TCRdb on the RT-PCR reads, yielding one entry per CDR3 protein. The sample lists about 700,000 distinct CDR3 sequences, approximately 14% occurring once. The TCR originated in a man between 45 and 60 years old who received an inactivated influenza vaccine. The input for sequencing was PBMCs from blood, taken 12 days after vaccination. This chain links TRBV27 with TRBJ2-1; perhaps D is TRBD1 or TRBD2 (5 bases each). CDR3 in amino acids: CARSGRTFNYNEQFF. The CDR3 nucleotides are TGTGCCAGGAGCGGAAGGACATTCAACTACAATGAGCAGTTCTTC.